A single sample gave rise to the 18 T cell receptor beta chains below, sequenced in a study of blood T cell repertoires in COVID-19 (dated by TCRdb to the early 2020s). The library was made by the immunoSEQ multiplex PCR assay. As stored in TCRdb, this immuneACCESS dataset retains in-frame rearrangements with V and J assigned. A fraction of the clones does not appear; measured against another copy, unresolved V genes explain less than half of the discrepancy, and the remainder lacks a known reason. Across this sample there are about 200,000 clones, with just over 85% seen only once. The ten largest account for 4.4% of the sample. Sequencing used peripheral blood. These receptors all stem from a man aged 50-60 years with acute or convalescent COVID-19.

V and J are TRBV9 and TRBJ1-2; 9 bases are shared with TRBD1. V was clipped by 4 bases and J by 8 bases; unmatched bases: 12. Germline V gene sequence: CDR1 SGDLS, CDR2 YYNGEE. The CDR3 length is 15 residues. The DNA for the CDR3 is TGTGCCAGCAGCCGGATGACAGGGGGTGTGCTCGGCTACACCTTC. This sequence encodes CASSRMTGGVLGYTF.

This sequence joins TRBV10-2 and TRBJ2-3, with D tentatively TRBD2 (5 bases). From germline, CDR1 is WSHSY and CDR2 SAAADI. CDR3 size: 16 residues. Trimming left V 3 bases short and J 0 bases short, with 13 bases between. As DNA, the CDR3 is TGCGCCAGCAGTGACCCGGCGAGGGTAAGCACAGATACGCAGTATTTT. Protein sequence: CASSDPARVSTDTQYF.

The J gene is TRBJ2-5, the V gene TRBV10-2; 9 positions agree with TRBD1. The germline CDR1 and CDR2 sequences are WSHSY and SAAADI. V lost 7 bases, J lost 5 bases, and 8 bases stayed unmatched. The CDR3 spans 14 residues. The CDR3 DNA sequence: TGCGCCAGCATCCCCGACAGGGGGGATGAGACCCAGTACTTC. Protein sequence: CASIPDRGDETQYF.

V is TRBV25-1 and J is TRBJ1-1, with TRBD1 identical over 8 bases. The J segment lost 1 base and the V segment lost 5 bases, leaving 3 bases of the junction unmatched. The CDR3 has 14 amino acids. CDR1 and CDR2 from the germline V gene are MGHDK and SYGVNS. CDR3 amino acids: CASSLQGGNTEAFF. The DNA of the CDR3 is TGTGCCAGCAGTCTACAGGGGGGGAACACTGAAGCTTTCTTT.

The chain has TRBV7-9 and TRBJ1-5, with TRBD1 identical over 7 bases. The CDR3 has 17 residues. J lost 2 bases, V lost 1 base, and 8 bases had no gene match. Per germline, CDR1 SEHNR and CDR2 FQNEAQ (reference sequence). Here the CDR3 reads CASSLGGMGTGNQPQHF. The DNA of the CDR3 is TGTGCCAGCAGCTTAGGGGGTATGGGGACAGGCAATCAGCCCCAGCATTTT.

The chain joins TRBV9 to TRBJ1-1; 10 nucleotides agree with TRBD1. J was trimmed by 4 bases and V by 4 bases; bases with no gene match: 4. In germline, CDR1 is SGDLS, CDR2 YYNGEE. This CDR3 region has 14 residues. The CDR3 region has the DNA TGTGCCAGCAGCAAGGGACAGGGGATCACTGAAGCTTTCTTT. This gives the protein CASSKGQGITEAFF.

The chain joins TRBV5-1 to TRBJ2-7; 7 nucleotides line up with TRBD1. Unmatched junction bases numbered 17, after V lost 5 bases and J lost 12 bases. The CDR3 contains 14 residues. Germline lookup yields CDR1 SGHRS and CDR2 YFSETQ. Here the CDR3 reads CASSLTESWDRRYF. The DNA of the CDR3 is TGCGCCAGCAGTTTGACCGAGTCCTGGGACAGACGGTACTTC.

This clone was found once. This chain uses TRBV30 with TRBJ1-5; 7 bases are a match to TRBD1. The CDR3 contains 17 residues. With 0 bases clipped from V and 6 bases from J, the junction kept 14 bases outside the gene matches. CDR1 GTSNPN and CDR2 SVGIG come from the germline V gene (reference sequence). CDR3 region: CAWSVRSLDRCGQPQHF. The CDR3 coding sequence is TGTGCCTGGAGTGTACGATCGTTGGACAGGTGCGGTCAGCCCCAGCATTTT.

The CDR3 sequence is CASRGDSDSYGYTF. CDR3 sequence (DNA): TGTGCCAGCAGGGGGGACAGCGATTCCTATGGCTACACCTTC. The chain carries TRBV2 and TRBJ1-2, with 7 bases identical to TRBD1. Per the germline V gene, CDR1 is SNHLY and CDR2 is FYNNEI. J gave up 4 bases and V 6 bases, and 8 bases lay outside the gene matches. CDR3 length: 14 residues.

Here the CDR3 DNA reads TGTGCCAGCAGCCTACCACAGCGGGGGGGGAACACCGGGGAGCTGTTTTTT. This sequence encodes CASSLPQRGGNTGELFF. The rearrangement uses TRBV4-2 and TRBJ2-2; 10 bases match TRBD2. From germline, CDR1 is LGHNA and CDR2 YNFKEQ. Trimming removed 4 bases from V and 1 base from J; junction bases left unmatched: 6. This CDR3 spans 17 amino acids.

The chain has TRBV19 and TRBJ2-1; D is unresolved. This CDR3 has 16 residues. Between the trimmed V and J ends, which lost 6 bases and 0 bases, there was a span of 15 bases. Germline loops: CDR1 LNHDA, CDR2 SQIVND (reference sequence). The CDR3 DNA is TGTGCCAGTAGGCCCGCCGACACGAGCTCCTACAATGAGCAGTTCTTC. Protein product: CASRPADTSSYNEQFF.

V is TRBV6-2 or TRBV6-3 and J is TRBJ2-2; D is ambiguous. Germline V gene lookup returns CDR1 MNHEY and CDR2 SVGEGT. Deletions cut 7 bases from V and 0 bases from J, with 9 bases between. The CDR3 extends over 14 amino acids. The CDR3 loop is CASTPRANTGELFF. The CDR3 DNA reads TGTGCCAGCACCCCTCGGGCGAACACCGGGGAGCTGTTTTTT.

The chain couples TRBV10-3 to TRBJ1-2; D gene unclear. This CDR3 region has 14 residues. Germline CDR1 reads ENHRY; CDR2 reads SYGVKD. V was cut by 0 bases and J by 2 bases, with 7 bases left in between. The CDR3, as DNA: TGTGCCATCAGTGAGTCTGCGGGAAACTATGGCTACACCTTC. Encoded protein: CAISESAGNYGYTF.

Many counts were recorded for this clone. The chain links TRBV4-2 to TRBJ1-1, with a possible D match to TRBD1 (5 bases). This CDR3 has 15 amino acids. Trimming stripped 10 bases from V and 4 bases from J, with 22 bases between. CDR1 is LGHNA and CDR2 is YNFKEQ in the germline V gene. In DNA form, the CDR3 reads TGTGCCACCAACGGGGGGGTTTTATTCGGCACTGAAGCTTTCTTT. This gives the protein CATNGGVLFGTEAFF.

This clone was observed once. The chain couples TRBV29-1 to TRBJ1-4; tentatively, D is TRBD1 (5 bases). The ends were cut back, 2 bases at V and 8 bases at J, with 12 bases in the middle. The CDR3 covers 13 residues. CDR1 is SQVTM and CDR2 is ANQGSEA in the germline V gene. The CDR3 region is CSVESRAGEKLFF. In nucleotides, the CDR3 is TGCAGCGTTGAATCCAGGGCCGGGGAAAAACTGTTTTTT.

V and J are TRBV27 and TRBJ2-1, with 11 positions matching TRBD1. Germline V gives CDR1 MNHEY, CDR2 SMNVEV (reference sequence). CDR3 length: 15 amino acids. Trimming at V came to 6 bases and at J to 7 bases, leaving 8 bases not matched to a gene. The CDR3 sequence is CASRPGQGAMNEQFF. The CDR3 nucleotides are TGTGCCAGCAGACCCGGACAGGGGGCAATGAATGAGCAGTTCTTC.

The chain is built from TRBV5-1 and TRBJ2-6, with 7 bases identical to TRBD1. The germline gives CDR1 SGHRS, CDR2 YFSETQ. V gave up 4 bases and J gave up 0 bases; unmatched junction bases: 7. The CDR3 has 17 amino acids. The CDR3, as DNA: TGCGCCAGCAGCCTCGGGACAGCGCACTCTGGGGCCAACGTCCTGACTTTC. Its translation is CASSLGTAHSGANVLTF.

This chain joins TRBV5-1 and TRBJ2-1; 7 bases align to TRBD2. Germline-derived CDR1 and CDR2 are SGHRS and YFSETQ. The CDR3 length is 13 residues. V gave up 4 bases and J gave up 11 bases; unmatched junction bases: 9. The CDR3 here is CASSPSTGTKQFF. The CDR3 coding sequence is TGCGCCAGCAGCCCTAGTACCGGGACTAAGCAGTTCTTC.